This T cell receptor beta chain was retrieved from a study of blood T cells in healthy people across ages. Roughly 9.5 milliliters of peripheral blood were drawn from each donor into EDTA-treated tubes. Primed by a sample-barcoded 5' primer and a J-beta primer mix, a second PCR proceeded for 7 to 11 cycles. One entry per CDR3 protein, called by TCRdb with MiXCR from the 5' RACE reads. The table has hundreds of thousands of distinct CDR3 sequences, 20% to 25% seen once. CDR3 length equals 11 residues. V lost 3 bases to trimming and J lost 12 bases, with 9 bases between them. Germline lookup yields CDR1 MDHEN and CDR2 SYDVKM.

This clonotype was obtained from a man between 65 and 85 years old in good health. Source material: blood. The chain carries TRBV28 and TRBJ2-4; D is unresolved. CDR3 sequence reads: CASSFHGSQYF. The CDR3, as DNA: TGTGCCAGCAGTTTTCACGGGTCTCAGTACTTC.